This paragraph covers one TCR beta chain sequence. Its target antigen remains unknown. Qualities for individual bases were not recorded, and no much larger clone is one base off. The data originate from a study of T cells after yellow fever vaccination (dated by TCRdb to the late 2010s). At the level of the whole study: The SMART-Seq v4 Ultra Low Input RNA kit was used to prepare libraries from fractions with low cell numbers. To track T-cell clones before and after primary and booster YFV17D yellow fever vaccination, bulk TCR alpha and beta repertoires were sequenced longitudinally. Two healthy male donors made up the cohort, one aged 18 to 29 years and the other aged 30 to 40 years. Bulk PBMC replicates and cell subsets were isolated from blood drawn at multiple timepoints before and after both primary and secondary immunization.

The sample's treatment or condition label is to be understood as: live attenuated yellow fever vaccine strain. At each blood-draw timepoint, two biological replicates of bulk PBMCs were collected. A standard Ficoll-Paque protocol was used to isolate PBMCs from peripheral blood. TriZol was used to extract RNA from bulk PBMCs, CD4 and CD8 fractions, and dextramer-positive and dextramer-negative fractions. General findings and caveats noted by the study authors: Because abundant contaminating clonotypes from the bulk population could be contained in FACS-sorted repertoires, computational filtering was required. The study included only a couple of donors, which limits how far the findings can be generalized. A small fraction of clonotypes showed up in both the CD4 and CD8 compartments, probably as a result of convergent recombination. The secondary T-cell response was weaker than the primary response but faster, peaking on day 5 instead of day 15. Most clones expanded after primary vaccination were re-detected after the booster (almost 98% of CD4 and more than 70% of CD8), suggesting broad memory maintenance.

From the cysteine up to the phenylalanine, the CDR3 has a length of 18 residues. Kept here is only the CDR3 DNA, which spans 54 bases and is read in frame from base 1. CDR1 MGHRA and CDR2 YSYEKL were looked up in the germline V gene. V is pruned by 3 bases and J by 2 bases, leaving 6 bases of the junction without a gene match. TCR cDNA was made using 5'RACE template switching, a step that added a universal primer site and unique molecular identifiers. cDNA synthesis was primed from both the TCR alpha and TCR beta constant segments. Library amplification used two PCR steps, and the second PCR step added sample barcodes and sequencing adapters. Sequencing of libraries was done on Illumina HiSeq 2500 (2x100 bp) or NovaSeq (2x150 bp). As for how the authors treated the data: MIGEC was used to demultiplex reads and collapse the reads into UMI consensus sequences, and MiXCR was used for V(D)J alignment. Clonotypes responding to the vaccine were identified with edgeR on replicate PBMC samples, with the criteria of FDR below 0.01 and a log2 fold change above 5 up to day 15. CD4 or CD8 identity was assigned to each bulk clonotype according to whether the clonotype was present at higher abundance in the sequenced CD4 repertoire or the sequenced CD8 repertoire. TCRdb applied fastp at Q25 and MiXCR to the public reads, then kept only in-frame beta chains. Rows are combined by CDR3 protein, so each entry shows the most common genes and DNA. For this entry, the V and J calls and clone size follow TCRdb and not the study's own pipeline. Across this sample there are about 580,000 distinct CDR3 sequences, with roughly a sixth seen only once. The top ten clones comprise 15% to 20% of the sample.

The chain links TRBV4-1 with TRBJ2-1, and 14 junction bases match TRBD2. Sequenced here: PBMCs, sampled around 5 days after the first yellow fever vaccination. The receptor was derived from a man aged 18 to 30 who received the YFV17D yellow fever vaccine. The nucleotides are TGCGCCAGCAGCCAGGGACTAGCGGGGGAGCTTACCTACAATGAGCAGTTCTTC. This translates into CASSQGLAGELTYNEQFF.